What follows describes a single T cell receptor beta chain. This record comes from a study of cytomegalovirus exposure and HLA in healthy donors. The PCR contained 60 Vbeta and 13 Jbeta primers. Only in-frame clones appear in the TCRdb table, and some are missing; sequencing was by immunoSEQ multiplex PCR. The sample yields about 140,000 clones, roughly three quarters seen once. Material: PBMCs. The clonotype originates from a young man in good health and CMV-seronegative.

DNA for the CDR3: TGTGCCAGCAGAACCGGGACAGGGACTTACGAGCAGTACTTC. This gives the protein CASRTGTGTYEQYF. The V gene is TRBV28, the J gene TRBJ2-7, with 9 bases identical to TRBD1. Germline V lookup: CDR1 MDHEN, CDR2 SYDVKM. V lost 6 bases to trimming and J lost 4 bases; unmatched junction nucleotides: 7. The CDR3 runs to 14 residues.